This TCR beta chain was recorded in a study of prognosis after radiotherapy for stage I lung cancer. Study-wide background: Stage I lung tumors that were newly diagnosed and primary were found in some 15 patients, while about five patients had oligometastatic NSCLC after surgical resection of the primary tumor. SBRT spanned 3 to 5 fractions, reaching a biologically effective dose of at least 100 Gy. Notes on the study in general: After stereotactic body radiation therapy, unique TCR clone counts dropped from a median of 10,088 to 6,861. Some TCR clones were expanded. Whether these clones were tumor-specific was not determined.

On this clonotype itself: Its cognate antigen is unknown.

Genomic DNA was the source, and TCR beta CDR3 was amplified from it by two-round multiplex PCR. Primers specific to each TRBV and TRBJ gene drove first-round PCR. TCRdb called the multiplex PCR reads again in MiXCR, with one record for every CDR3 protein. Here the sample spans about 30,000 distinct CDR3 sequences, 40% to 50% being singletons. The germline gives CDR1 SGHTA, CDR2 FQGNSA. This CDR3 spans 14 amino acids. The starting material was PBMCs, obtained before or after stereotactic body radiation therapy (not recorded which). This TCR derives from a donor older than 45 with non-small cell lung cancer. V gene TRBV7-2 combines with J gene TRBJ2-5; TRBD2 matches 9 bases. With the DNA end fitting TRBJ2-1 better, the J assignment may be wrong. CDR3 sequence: CASSFGTSSNEQFF. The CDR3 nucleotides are TGTGCCAGCAGCTTCGGGACTAGCAGCAATGAGCAGTTCTTC.